This TCR beta chain was obtained from a study of shared clonotypes between healthy human individuals. Study-wide background: The study used three CD4 naive, three CD4 memory, two CD8 naive and one CD8 memory plate per donor. Findings and limits, study-wide: Generation probabilities were higher for clonotypes shared across all four sorted-subset donors than for unshared ones. The low donor count limited represented genetic and exposure-history diversity.

CDR1 and CDR2 from the germline V gene are SGHTA and FQGNSA. V was shortened by 4 bases and J by 0 bases, with 10 bases between the two germline ends. The CDR3 runs to 15 residues. On this clone: The antigen remains undetermined.

In the original workflow: ImmunoSEQ output held junction-only sequences without quality scores, so filtering differed. The table came from immunoSEQ multiplex PCR; TCRdb's copy has only in-frame clones and leaves some out. Clonal size and the V and J genes are those of that table, whereas D and trimming came from the DNA. The repertoire holds approximately 2.5 million clones, with 93% as singletons. The TCR sequence derives from a man aged 18 to 35 in good health. Some clones in this sample may be carry-over from other donors' samples. Source material: naive CD4+ T cells from PBMCs. This sample's subset: CD45RA+ positively selected. This chain links TRBV7-2 with TRBJ1-3; D gene unclear. The CDR3 loop reads CASSSRISSGNTIYF. Here the CDR3 DNA reads TGTGCCAGCAGCTCGCGGATAAGCTCTGGAAACACCATATATTTT. Variable domain in full (rest from reference TRBV7-2 and TRBJ1-3): GAGVSQSPSNKVTEKGKDVELRCDPISGHTALYWYRQSLGQGLEFLIYFQGNSAPDKSGLPSDRFSAERTGGSVSTLTIQRTQQEDSAVYLCASSSRISSGNTIYFGEGSWLTVV.